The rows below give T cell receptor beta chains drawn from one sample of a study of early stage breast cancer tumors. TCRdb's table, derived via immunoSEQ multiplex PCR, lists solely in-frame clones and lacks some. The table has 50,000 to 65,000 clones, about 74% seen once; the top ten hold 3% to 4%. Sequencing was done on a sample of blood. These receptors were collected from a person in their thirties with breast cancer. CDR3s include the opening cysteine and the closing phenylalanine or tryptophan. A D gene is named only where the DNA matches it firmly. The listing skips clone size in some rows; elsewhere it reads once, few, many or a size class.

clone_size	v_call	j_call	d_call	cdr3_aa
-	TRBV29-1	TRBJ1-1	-	CSVAGLTEAFF
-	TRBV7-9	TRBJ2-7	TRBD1	CASRAGTGYTYEQYF
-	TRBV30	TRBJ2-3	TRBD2	CAWDRSGGRTDTQYF
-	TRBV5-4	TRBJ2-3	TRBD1	CASTGQGADTQYF
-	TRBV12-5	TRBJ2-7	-	CASGLVLSSYEQYF
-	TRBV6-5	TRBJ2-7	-	CASSNRARSYEQYF
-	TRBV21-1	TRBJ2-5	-	CASSKDRQETQYF
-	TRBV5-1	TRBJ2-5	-	CASSFGAGTRETQYF
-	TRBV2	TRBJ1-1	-	CASSTVTARGTEAFF
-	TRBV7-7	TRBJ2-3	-	CASSLSTGTDTQYF
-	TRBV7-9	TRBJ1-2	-	CASSLGASYGYTF
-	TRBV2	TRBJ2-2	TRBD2	CASRPGLAGVTSGELFF
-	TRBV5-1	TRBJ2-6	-	CASSLRTGAPILSGANVLTF
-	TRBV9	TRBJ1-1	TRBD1	CASSGTGVGTEAFF
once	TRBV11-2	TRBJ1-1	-	CASSSPATVGGTEAFF
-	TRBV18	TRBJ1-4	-	CASSPQEKATNEKLFF
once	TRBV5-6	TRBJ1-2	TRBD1	CASLKGDRAHGYTF
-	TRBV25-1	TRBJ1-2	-	CASSEGWQTSGYTF
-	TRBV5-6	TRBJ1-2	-	CASSLGLVGLGYTF
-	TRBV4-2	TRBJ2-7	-	CASSQDENGAYYEQYF
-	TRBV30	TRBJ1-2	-	CAWTPGHFKNYGYTF
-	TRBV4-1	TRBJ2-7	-	CASSQEGQEKQGKYEQYF
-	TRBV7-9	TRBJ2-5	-	CASSLGSAGAETQYF
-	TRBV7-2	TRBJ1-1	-	CASSLERVAEAFF
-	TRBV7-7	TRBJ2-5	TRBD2	CASSPLGTSPEIQYF
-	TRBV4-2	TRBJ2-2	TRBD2	CASSVGTSPPGELFF
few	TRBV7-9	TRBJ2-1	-	CASSPGEQFF
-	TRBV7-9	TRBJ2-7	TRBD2	CASSTRGGNPYEQYF
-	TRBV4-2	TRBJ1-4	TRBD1	CASSPNPLQGGLNEKLFF
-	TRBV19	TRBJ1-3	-	CASRSGQSGNTIYF
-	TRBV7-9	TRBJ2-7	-	CASSLDITTNYEQYF
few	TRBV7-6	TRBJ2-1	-	CASSPDRDLNNEQFF
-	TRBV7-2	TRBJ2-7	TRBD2	CASSSLPGLAGQGEQYF
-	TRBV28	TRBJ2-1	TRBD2	CASNSGGSGSNEQFF
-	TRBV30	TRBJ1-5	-	CAWNPDNNQPQHF
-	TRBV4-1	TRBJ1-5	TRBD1	CASSHQTGVSQPQHF
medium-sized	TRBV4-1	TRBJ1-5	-	CASSQETSQPQHF
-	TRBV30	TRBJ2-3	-	CAWSVTGVGTDTQYF
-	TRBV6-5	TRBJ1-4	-	CASSYRDRNEKLFF
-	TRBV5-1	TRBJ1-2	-	CASSDPTGGDYGYTF
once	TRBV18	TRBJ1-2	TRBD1	CASSPQQGEGYGYTF
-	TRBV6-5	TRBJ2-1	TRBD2	CASSETSGSYNEQFF
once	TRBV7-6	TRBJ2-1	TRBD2	CASSSGLAGEIGYNEQFF
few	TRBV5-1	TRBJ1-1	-	CASRLSGDTEAFF
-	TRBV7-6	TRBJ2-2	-	CASSLSTGELFF
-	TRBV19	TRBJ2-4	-	CASSIHSVAKNIQYF
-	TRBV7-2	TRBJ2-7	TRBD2	CASSRAGASLSYEQYF
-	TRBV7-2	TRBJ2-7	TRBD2	CASSSRLANYEQYF
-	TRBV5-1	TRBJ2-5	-	CASSLVPSETQYF
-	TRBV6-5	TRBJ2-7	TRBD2	CASSYAGGPGEQYF
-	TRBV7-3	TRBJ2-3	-	CASSPGGPSTDTQYF
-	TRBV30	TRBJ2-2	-	CAWSRDSNTGELFF
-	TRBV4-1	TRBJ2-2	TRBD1	CASSQGQGLNTGELFF
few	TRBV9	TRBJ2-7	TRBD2	CASSGGGLTYEQYF